This T cell receptor beta chain was captured by sequencing in a study of CXCR3-negative and CXCR3-positive naive CD8 T cells. Across the study: With about 1.5 +/- 0.3 million reads per library, the TRB reads numbered around 140 million in total.

Study outcomes and limitations: High diversity, comparable across both naive subsets, contrasted with much lower diversity in memory CD8+ cells. More hydrophobic TRB CDR3s occurred in CXCR3-positive than in CXCR3-negative naive cells.

TRB cDNA was prepared as libraries by UMI-labeled 5' RACE. After re-calling the 5' RACE reads, TCRdb lists one entry per CDR3 protein, DNA absent. The sample table includes 120,000 to 150,000 distinct CDR3 sequences. Phenotypically, naive CD8+ T cells corresponded to CD45RO-CCR7+CD27+CD95-. With respect to this clonotype: Its specificity is unknown.

The sequenced sample was naive CXCR3+ CD8+ T cells from blood. Noted subset: CD45RO-CCR7+CD27+CD95- naive CD8+ T cells expressing CXCR3 (TNR3+). This clonotype was sampled from a human donor in good health. Some clones in this sample may be carry-over from other donors' samples.

This chain's CDR3 is CASSLGSQEQYF. The chain employs TRBV5-1 and TRBJ2-7. The CDR3 runs 12 residues. In germline, CDR1 is SGHRS, CDR2 YFSETQ.